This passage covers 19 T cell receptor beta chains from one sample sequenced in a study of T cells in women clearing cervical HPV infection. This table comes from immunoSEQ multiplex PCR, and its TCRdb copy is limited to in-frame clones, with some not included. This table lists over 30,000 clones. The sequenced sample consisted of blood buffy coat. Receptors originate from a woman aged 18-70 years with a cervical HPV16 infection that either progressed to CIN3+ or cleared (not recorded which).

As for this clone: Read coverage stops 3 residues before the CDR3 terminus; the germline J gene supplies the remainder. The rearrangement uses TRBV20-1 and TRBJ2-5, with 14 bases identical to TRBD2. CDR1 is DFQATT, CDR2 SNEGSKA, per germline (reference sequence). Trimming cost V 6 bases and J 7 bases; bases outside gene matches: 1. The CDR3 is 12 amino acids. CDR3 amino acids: CSAGLAGGTQYF. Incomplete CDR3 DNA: TGCAGTGCAGGACTAGCGGGGGGGACC.

The CDR3 bases that were read are TGTGCCAGCAGCTTGGCGGGGAACTATGGC. This translates into CASSLAGNYG. In full, the CDR3 is CASSLAGNYGYTF. The V call is TRBV7-2, the J call TRBJ1-2; D is ambiguous. The read ends 3 residues early relative to the CDR3; the germline J gene fills the gap. The germline V gene encodes CDR1 SGHTA and CDR2 FQGNSA. V was pared by 3 bases and J by 2 bases, with 7 bases between. CDR3 size: 13 residues.

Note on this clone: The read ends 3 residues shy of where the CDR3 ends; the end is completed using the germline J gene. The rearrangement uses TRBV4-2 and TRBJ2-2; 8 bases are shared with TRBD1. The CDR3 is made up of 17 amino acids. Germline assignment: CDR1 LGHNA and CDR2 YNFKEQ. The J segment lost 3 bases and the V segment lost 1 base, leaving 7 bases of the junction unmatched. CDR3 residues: CASSQGQGNRDTGELFF. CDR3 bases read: TGTGCCAGCAGCCAAGGACAGGGGAATAGAGACACCGGGGAG.

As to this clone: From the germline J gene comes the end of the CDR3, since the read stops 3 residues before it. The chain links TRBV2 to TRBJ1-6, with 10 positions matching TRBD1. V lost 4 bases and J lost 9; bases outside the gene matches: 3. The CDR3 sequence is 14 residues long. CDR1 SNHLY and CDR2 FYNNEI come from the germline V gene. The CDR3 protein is CASSGWTGGSPLHF. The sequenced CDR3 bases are TGTGCCAGCAGTGGATGGACAGGGGGTTCACCC.

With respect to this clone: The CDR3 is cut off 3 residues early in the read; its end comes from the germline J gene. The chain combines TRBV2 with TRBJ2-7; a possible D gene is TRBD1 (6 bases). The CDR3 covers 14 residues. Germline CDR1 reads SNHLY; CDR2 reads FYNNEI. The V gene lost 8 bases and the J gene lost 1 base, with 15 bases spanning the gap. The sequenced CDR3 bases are TGTGCCAGCTCTGCACAGGGTACGTCCTACGAG. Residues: CASSAQGTSYE. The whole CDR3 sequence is CASSAQGTSYEQYF.

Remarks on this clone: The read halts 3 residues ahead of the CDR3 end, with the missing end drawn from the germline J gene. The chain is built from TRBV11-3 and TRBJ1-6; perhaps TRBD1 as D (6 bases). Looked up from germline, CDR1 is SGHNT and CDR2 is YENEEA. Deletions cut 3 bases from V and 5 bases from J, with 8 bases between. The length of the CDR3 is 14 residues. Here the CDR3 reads CASSLGGHNSPLHF. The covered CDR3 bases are TGTGCCAGCAGCTTGGGGGGGCATAATTCACCC.

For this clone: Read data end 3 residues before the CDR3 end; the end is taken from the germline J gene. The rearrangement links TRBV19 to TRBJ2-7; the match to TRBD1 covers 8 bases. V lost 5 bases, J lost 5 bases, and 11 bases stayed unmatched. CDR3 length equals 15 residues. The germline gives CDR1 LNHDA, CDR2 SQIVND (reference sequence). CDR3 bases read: TGTGCCAGTAGTCCGCAGACAGGGGTGTTCGACGAG. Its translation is CASSPQTGVFDE. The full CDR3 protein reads CASSPQTGVFDEQYF.

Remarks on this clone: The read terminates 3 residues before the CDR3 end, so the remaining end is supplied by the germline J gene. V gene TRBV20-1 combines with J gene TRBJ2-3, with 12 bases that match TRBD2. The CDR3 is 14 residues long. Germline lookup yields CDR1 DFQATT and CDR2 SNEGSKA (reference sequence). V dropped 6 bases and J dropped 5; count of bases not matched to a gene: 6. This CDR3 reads CSAFLAGGQDTQYF. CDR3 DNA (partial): TGCAGTGCCTTCCTAGCGGGGGGGCAAGATACG.

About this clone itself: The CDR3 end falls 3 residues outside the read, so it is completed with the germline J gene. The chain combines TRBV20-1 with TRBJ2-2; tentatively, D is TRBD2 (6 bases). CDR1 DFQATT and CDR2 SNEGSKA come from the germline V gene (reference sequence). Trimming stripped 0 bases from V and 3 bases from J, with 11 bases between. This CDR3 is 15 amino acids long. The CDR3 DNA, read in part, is TGCAGTGCTAGAGACGGTAGCGGAGACACCGGGGAG. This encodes CSARDGSGDTGE. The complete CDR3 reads CSARDGSGDTGELFF.

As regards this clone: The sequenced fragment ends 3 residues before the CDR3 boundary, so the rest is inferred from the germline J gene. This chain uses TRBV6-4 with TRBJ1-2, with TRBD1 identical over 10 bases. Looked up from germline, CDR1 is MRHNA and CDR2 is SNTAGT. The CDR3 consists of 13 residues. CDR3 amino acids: CASRTTGGWGYTF. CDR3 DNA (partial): TGTGCCAGCAGAACGACAGGGGGCTGGGGC.

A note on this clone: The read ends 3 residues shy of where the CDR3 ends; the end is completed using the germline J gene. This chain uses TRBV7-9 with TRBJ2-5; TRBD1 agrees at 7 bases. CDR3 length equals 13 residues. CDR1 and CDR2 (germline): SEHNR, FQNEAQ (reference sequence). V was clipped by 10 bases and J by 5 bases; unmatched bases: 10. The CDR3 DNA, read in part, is TGTGCCACGGACAGGCTCCTAGGGGAGACC. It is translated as CATDRLLGET. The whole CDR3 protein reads CATDRLLGETQYF.

Here the CDR3 reads CASSRGQETYEQYF. CDR3 DNA, as far as it was read: TGTGCCAGCAGCCGCGGACAGGAGACCTACGAG. The V gene is TRBV4-2, the J gene TRBJ2-7; TRBD1 aligns across 7 bases. The CDR3 end lies 3 residues beyond the end of the read and is filled in from the germline J gene. Per germline, CDR1 LGHNA and CDR2 YNFKEQ. J lost 2 bases, V lost 4 bases, and 5 bases had no gene match. The CDR3 totals 14 residues.

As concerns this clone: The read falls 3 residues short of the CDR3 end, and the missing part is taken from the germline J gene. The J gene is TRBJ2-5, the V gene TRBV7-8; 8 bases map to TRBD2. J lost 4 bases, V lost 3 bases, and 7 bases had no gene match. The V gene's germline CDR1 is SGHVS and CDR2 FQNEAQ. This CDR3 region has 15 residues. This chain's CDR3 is CASSFPQRGSETQYF. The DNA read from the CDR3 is TGTGCCAGCAGCTTTCCCCAGCGGGGGTCAGAGACC.

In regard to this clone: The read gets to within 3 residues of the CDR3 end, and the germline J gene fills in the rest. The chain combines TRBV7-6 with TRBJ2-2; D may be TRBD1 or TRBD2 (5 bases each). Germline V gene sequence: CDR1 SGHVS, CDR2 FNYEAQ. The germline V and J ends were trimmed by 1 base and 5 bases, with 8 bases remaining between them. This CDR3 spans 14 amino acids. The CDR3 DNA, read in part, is TGTGCCAGCAGCTTAGTAGAGGGGACCGGGGAG. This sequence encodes CASSLVEGTGE. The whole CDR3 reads CASSLVEGTGELFF.

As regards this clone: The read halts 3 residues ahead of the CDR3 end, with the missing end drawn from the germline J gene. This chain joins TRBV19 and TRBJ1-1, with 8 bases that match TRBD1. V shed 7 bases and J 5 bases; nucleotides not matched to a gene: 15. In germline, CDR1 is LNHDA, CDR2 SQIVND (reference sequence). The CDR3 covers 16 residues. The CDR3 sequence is CASIDYPGGRTTEAFF. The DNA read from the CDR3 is TGTGCCAGTATTGACTACCCAGGGGGCCGAACAACTGAA.

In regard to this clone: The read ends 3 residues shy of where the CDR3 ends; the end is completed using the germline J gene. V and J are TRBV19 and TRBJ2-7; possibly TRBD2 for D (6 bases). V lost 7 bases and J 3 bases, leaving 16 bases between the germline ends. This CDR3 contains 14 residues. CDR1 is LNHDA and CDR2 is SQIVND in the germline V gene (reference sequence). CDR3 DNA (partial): TGTGCCAGTAAGATGGGGGGAAGCCGCTACGAG. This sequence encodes CASKMGGSRYE. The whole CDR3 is CASKMGGSRYEQYF.

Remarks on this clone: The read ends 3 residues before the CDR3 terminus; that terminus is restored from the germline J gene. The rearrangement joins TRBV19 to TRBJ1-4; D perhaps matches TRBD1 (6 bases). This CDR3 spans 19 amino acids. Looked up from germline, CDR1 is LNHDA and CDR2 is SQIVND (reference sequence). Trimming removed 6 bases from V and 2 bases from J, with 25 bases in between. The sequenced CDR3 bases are TGTGCCAGTAGCCGATCTGGGACATCTAACCCATCGACTAATGAAAAA. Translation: CASSRSGTSNPSTNEK. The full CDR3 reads CASSRSGTSNPSTNEKLFF.

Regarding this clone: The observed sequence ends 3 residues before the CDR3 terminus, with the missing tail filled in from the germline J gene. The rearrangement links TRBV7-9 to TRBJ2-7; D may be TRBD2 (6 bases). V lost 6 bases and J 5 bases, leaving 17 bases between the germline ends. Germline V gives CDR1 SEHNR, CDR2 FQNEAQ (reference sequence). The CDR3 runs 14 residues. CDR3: CASSSFGGVDEQYF. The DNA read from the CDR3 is TGTGCCAGCAGTTCCTTCGGGGGTGTCGACGAG.

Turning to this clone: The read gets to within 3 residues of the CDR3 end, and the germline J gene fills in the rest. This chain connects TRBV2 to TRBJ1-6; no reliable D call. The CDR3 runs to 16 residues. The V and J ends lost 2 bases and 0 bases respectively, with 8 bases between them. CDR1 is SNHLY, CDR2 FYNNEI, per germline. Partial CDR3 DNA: TGTGCCAGCAGTGAAAGCGTACGCTCCTATAATTCACCC. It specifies CASSESVRSYNSP. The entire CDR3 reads CASSESVRSYNSPLHF.